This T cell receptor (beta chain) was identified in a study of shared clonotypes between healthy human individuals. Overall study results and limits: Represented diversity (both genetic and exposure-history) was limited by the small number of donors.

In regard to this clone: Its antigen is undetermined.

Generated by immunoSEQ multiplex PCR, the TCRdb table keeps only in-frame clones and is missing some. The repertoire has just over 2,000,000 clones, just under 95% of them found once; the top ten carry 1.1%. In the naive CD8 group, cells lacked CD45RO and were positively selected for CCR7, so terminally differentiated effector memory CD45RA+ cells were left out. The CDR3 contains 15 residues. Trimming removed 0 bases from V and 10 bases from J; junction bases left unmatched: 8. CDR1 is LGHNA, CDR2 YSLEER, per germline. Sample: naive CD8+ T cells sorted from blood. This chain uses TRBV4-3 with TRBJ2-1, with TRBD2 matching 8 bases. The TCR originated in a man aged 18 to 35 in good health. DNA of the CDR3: TGCGCCAGCAGCCAAGATTTGCTAGCGGGTTTGGAGCAGTTCTTC. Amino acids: CASSQDLLAGLEQFF.